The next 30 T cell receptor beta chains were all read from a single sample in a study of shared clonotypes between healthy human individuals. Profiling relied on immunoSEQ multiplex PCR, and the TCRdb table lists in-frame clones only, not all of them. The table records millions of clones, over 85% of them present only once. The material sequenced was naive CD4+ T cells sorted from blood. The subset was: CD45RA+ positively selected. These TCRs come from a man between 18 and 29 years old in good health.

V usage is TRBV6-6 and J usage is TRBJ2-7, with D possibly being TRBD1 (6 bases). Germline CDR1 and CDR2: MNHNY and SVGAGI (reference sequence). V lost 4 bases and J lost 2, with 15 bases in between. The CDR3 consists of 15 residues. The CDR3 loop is CASSSYTGPPYEQYF. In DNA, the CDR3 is TGTGCCAGCAGTTCCTATACAGGGCCCCCCTACGAGCAGTACTTC.

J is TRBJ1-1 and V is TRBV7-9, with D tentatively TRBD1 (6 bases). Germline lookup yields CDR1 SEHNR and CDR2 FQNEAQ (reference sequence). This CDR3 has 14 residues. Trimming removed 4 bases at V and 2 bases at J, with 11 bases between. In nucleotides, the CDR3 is TGTGCCAGCAGCTCGCGGACAGCAAACACTGAAGCTTTCTTT. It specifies CASSSRTANTEAFF.

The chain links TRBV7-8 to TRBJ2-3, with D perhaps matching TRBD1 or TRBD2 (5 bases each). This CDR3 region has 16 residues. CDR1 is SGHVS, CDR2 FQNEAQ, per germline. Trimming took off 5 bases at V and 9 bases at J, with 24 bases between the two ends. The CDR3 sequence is CASSPFGDHQTGTQYF. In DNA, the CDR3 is TGTGCCAGCAGCCCGTTTGGGGACCACCAGACGGGGACGCAGTATTTT.

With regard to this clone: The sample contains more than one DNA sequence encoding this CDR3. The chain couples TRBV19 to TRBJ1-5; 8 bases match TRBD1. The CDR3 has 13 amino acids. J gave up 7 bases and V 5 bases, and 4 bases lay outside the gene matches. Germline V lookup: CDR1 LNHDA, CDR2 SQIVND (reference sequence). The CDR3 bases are TGTGCCAGTAGTGGACAGGGTAGCCAGCCCCAGCATTTT. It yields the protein CASSGQGSQPQHF. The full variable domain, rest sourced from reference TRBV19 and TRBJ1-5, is DGGITQSPKYLFRKEGQNVTLSCEQNLNHDAMYWYRQDPGQGLRLIYYSQIVNDFQKGDIAEGYSVSREKKESFPLTVTSAQKNPTAFYLCASSGQGSQPQHFGDGTRLSIL.

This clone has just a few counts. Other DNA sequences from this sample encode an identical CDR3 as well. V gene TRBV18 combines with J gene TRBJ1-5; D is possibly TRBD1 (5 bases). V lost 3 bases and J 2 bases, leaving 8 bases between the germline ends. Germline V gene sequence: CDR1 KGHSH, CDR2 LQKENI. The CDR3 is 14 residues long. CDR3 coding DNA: TGTGCCAGCTCACCGCAGGGCGGCAATCAGCCCCAGCATTTT. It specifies CASSPQGGNQPQHF.

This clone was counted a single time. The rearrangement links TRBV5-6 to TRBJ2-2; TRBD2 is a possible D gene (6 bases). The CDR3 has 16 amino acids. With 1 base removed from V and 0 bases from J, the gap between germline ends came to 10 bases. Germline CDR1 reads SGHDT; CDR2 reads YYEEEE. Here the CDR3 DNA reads TGTGCCAGCAGCTTGAGTGCGGGGTCGAACACCGGGGAGCTGTTTTTT. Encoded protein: CASSLSAGSNTGELFF.

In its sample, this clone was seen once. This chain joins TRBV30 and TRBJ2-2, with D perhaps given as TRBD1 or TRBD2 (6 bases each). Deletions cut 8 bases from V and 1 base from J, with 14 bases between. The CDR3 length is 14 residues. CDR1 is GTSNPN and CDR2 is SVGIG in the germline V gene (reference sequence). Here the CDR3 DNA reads TGTGCCCGAGGGGGGCTGAGGAACACCGGGGAGCTGTTTTTT. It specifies CARGGLRNTGELFF.

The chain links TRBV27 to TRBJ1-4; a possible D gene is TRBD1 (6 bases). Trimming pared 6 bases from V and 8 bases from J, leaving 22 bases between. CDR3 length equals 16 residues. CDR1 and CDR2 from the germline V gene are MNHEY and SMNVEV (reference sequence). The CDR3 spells CASSRKGTHTGEKLFF. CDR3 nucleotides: TGTGCCAGCAGCCGGAAAGGGACACACACAGGGGAAAAACTGTTTTTT.

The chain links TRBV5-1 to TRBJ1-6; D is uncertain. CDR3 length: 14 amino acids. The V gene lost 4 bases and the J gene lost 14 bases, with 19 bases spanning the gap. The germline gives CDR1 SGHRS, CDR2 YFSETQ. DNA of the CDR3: TGCGCCAGCAGCGACGCACTTGTAGGAGGGTCCCTCCACTTT. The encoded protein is CASSDALVGGSLHF.

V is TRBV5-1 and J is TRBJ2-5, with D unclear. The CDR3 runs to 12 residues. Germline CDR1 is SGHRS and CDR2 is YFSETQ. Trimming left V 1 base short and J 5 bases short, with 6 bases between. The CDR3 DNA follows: TGCGCCAGCAGCTTGTTTATGGAGACCCAGTACTTC. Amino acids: CASSLFMETQYF.

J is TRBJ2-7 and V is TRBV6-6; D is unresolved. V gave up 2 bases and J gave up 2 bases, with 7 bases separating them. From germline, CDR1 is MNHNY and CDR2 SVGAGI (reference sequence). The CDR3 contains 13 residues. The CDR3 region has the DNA TGTGCCAGCAGTTACCCCAACACCTACGAGCAGTACTTC. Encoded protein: CASSYPNTYEQYF.

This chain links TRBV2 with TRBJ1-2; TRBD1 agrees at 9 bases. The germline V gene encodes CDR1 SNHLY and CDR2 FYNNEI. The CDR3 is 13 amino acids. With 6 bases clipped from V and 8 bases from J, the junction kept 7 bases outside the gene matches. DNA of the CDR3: TGTGCCAGCAGGGGACAGGGACCGAGGGGCTACACCTTC. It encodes CASRGQGPRGYTF.

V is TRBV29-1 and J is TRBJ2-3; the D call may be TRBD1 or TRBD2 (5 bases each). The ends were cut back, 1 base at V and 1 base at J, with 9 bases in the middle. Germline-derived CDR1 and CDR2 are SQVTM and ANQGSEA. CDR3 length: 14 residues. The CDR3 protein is CSVEVVGGTDTQYF. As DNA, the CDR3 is TGCAGCGTTGAAGTTGTGGGGGGCACAGATACGCAGTATTTT.

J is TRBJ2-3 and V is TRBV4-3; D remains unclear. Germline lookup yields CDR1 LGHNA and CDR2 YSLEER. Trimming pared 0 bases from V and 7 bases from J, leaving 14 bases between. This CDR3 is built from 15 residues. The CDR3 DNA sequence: TGCGCCAGCAGCCAAGATAGAATGTTATCAAATACGCAGTATTTT. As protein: CASSQDRMLSNTQYF.

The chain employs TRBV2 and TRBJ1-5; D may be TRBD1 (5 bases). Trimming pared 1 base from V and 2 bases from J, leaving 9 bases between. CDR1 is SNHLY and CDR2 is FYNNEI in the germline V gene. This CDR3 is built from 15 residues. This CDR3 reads CASSEVSRGNQPQHF. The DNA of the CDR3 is TGTGCCAGCAGTGAAGTATCCAGGGGCAATCAGCCCCAGCATTTT.

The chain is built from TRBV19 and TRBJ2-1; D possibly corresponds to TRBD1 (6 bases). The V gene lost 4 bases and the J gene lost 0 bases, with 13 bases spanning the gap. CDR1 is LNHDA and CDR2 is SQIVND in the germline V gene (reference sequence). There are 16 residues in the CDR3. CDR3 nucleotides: TGTGCCAGTAGTAAAGCTAGGGGGATCTCCTACAATGAGCAGTTCTTC. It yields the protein CASSKARGISYNEQFF.

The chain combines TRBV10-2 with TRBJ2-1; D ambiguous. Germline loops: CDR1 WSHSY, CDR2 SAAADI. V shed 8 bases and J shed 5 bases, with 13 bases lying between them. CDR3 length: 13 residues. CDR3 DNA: TGCGCCAGCGCATACCTGTTAGACAATGAGCAGTTCTTC. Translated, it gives CASAYLLDNEQFF.

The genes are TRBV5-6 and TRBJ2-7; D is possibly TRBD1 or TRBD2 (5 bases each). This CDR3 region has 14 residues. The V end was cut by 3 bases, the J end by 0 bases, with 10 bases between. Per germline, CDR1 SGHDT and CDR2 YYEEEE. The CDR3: CASSWGSGSYEQYF. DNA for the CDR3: TGTGCCAGCAGCTGGGGCAGCGGCTCCTACGAGCAGTACTTC.

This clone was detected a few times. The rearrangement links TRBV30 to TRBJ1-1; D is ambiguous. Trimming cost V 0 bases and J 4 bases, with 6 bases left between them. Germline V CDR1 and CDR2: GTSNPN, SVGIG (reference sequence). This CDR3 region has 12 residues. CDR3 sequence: CAWSVGSTEAFF. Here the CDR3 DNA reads TGTGCCTGGAGTGTAGGGAGCACTGAAGCTTTCTTT.

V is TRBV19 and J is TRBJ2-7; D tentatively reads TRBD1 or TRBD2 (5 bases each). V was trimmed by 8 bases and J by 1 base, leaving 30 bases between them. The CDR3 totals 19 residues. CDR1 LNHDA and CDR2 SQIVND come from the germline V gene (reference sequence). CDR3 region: CASPTLGVGEIPNSYEQYF. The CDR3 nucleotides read TGTGCCAGTCCTACGCTGGGGGTCGGCGAAATTCCGAATTCCTACGAGCAGTACTTC.

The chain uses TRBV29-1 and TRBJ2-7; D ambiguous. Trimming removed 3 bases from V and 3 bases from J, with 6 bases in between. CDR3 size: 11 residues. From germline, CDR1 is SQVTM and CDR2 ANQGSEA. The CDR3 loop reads CSVDVGYEQYF. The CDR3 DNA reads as TGCAGCGTTGACGTGGGCTACGAGCAGTACTTC.

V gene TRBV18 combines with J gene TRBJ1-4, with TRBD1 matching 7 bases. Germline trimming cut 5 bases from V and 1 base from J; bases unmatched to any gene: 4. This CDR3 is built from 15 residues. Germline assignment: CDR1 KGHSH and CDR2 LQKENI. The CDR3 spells CASSERTGTNEKLFF. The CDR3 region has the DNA TGTGCCAGCTCAGAACGGACAGGAACTAATGAAAAACTGTTTTTT.

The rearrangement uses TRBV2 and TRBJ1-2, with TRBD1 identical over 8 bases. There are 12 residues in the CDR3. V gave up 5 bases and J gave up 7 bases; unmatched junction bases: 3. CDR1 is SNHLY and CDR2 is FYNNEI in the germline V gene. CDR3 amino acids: CASSPGTGGYTF. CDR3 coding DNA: TGTGCCAGCAGTCCCGGGACAGGTGGCTACACCTTC.

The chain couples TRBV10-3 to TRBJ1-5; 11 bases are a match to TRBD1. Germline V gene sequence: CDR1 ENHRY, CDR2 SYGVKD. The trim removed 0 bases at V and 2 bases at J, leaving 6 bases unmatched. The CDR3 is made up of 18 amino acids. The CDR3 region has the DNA TGTGCCATCAGTGAGTCGGGACAGGGGGTTTGGGGCAATCAGCCCCAGCATTTT. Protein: CAISESGQGVWGNQPQHF.

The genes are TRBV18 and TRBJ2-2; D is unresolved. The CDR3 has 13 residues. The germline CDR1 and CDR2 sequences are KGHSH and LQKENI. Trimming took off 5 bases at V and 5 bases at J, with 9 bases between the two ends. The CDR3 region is CASSSGRTGELFF. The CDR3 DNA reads TGTGCCAGCTCATCCGGACGGACCGGGGAGCTGTTTTTT. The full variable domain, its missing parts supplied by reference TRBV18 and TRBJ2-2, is NAGVMQNPRHLVRRRGQEARLRCSPMKGHSHVYWYRQLPEEGLKFMVYLQKENIIDESGMPKERFSAEFPKEGPSILRIQQVVRGDSAAYFCASSSGRTGELFFGEGSRLTVL.

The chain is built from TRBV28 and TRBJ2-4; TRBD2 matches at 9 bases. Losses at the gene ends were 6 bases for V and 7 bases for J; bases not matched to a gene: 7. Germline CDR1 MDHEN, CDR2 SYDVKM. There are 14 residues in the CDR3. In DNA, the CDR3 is TGTGCCAGCAGCGTGGCGGGAGGGCCCAACATTCAGTACTTC. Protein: CASSVAGGPNIQYF.

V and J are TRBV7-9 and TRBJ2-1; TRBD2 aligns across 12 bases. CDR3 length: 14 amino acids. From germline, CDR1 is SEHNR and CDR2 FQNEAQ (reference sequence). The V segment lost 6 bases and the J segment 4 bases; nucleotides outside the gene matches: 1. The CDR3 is CASRGTSGYNEQFF. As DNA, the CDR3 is TGTGCCAGCAGGGGGACTAGCGGGTACAATGAGCAGTTCTTC.

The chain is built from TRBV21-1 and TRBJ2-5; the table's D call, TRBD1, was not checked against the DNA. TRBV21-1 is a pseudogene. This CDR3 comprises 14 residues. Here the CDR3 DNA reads TGTGCCAGCAGCAAAGGGTACATACAAGAGACCCAGTACTTC. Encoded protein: CASSKGYIQETQYF.

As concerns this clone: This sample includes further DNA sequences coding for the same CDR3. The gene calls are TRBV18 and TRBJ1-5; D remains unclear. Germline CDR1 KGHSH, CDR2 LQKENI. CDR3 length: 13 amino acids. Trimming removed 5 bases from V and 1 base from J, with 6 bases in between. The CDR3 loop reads CASSSGSNQPQHF. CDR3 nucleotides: TGTGCCAGCTCATCGGGGAGCAATCAGCCCCAGCATTTT.

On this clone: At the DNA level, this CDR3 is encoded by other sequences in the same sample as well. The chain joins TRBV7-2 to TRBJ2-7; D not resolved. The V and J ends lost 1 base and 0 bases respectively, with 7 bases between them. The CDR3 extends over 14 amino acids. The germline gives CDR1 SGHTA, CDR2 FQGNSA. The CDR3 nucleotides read TGTGCCAGCAGCTTAGGTAGGGCCTCCTACGAGCAGTACTTC. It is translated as CASSLGRASYEQYF.